This T cell receptor (beta chain) was documented in a study of control samples from healthy donors and cancer patients. Here immunoSEQ multiplex PCR was the method, and the copy in TCRdb shows in-frame clones only, minus some. The sample lists hundreds of thousands of clones; roughly 90% were seen once. CDR3 length: 15 amino acids. V shed 4 bases, J shed 2 bases, and the junction held 6 bases outside the gene matches. From germline, CDR1 is SGHDT and CDR2 YYEEEE. Sequencing input: PBMCs. The rearrangement joins TRBV5-6 to TRBJ2-7, with 10 bases aligning to TRBD1. This sequence was found in a man aged 40-49 years with head and neck cancer. The CDR3 region is CASSRGQGIAYEQYF. Written as DNA, the CDR3 is TGTGCCAGCAGCAGGGGACAGGGGATAGCCTACGAGCAGTACTTC.